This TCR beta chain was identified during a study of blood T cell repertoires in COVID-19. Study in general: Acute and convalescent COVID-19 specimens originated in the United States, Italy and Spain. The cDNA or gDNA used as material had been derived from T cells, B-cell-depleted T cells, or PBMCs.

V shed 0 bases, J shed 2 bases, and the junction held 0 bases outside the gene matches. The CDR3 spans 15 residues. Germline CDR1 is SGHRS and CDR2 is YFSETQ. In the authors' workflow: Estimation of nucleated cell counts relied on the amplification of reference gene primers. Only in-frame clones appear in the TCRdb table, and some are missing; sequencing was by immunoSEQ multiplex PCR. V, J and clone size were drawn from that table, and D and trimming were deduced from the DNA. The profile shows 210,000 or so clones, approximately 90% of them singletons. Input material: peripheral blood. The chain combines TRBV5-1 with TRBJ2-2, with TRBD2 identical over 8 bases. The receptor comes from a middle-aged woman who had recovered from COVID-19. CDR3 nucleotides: TGCGCCAGCAGCTTGGGGACTAGCAACACCGGGGAGCTGTTTTTT. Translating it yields CASSLGTSNTGELFF.